One sample yielded the 28 T cell receptor beta chains listed below, sequenced in a study of CD8+CD57+ T cells in acquired aplastic anemia. Researchers used genomic DNA as the template to profile TCR beta VDJ and CDR3. One entry per CDR3 protein results from TCRdb running MiXCR on the reads. The sample carries some 220,000 distinct CDR3 sequences, roughly 33% recorded once. Sequencing was done on a sample of sorted CD4+, CD8+, or CD8+CD57+ T cells (not recorded which) from PBMCs. Receptors originate from a human donor in good health, serving as a control.

J is TRBJ2-7 and V is TRBV20-1; no clear D gene. The CDR3 totals 11 residues. Germline CDR1 reads DFQATT; CDR2 reads SNEGSKA (reference sequence). Trimming shortened V by 6 bases and J by 6 bases, and 12 bases separated the two germline ends. In DNA form, the CDR3 reads TGCAGTGCAGCGTCGCTCTCCGAGCAGTACTTC. Its translation: CSAASLSEQYF.

This clonotype was counted ten times or more. This chain connects TRBV20-1 to TRBJ1-5; 9 bases are shared with TRBD1. The CDR3 is 14 amino acids. Germline V CDR1 and CDR2: DFQATT, SNEGSKA (reference sequence). The J segment lost 5 bases and the V segment lost 2 bases, leaving 4 bases of the junction unmatched. The CDR3 is CSARSDRGYQPQHF. The CDR3 nucleotides are TGCAGTGCTAGATCCGACAGGGGGTATCAGCCCCAGCATTTT.

This clonotype has at least ten counts. The genes are TRBV7-2 and TRBJ1-5; no clear D gene. This CDR3 has 15 residues. Germline loops: CDR1 SGHTA, CDR2 FQGNSA. Between the trimmed V and J ends, which lost 3 bases and 5 bases, there was a span of 14 bases. The CDR3 bases are TGTGCCAGCAGCTTGGAAGGGAATTACTATCAGCCCCAGCATTTT. Protein: CASSLEGNYYQPQHF.

This clonotype showed up many times. The rearrangement joins TRBV24-1 to TRBJ1-5; D is possibly TRBD1 (6 bases). Germline lookup yields CDR1 KGHDR and CDR2 SFDVKD. V was pared by 4 bases and J by 2 bases, with 23 bases between. This CDR3 contains 19 residues. The CDR3 DNA follows: TGTGCCACCAGTGACCTCAATCGCCAGCAGGGGATGGGCAATCAGCCCCAGCATTTT. It is translated as CATSDLNRQQGMGNQPQHF.

As to this clonotype: A clone one base away is much larger, so this may be a read error. The missing conserved phenylalanine or tryptophan at the end of this CDR3 makes a read error likely. V is TRBV6-1 and J is TRBJ1-2; D uncertain. This CDR3 comprises 12 residues. In germline, CDR1 is MNHNS, CDR2 SASEGT. Between the trimmed V and J ends, which lost 3 bases and 8 bases, there was a span of 10 bases. CDR3: CASSDRARGYTL. CDR3 DNA: TGTGCCAGCAGTGATAGGGCGAGGGGCTACACCCTC.

This clonotype was seen more than once but under ten times. The chain employs TRBV27 and TRBJ2-3; tentatively, D is TRBD1 (6 bases). The germline V gene has CDR1 MNHEY and CDR2 SMNVEV (reference sequence). Trimming shortened V by 6 bases and J by 4 bases, and 17 bases separated the two germline ends. The CDR3 consists of 15 residues. CDR3: CASSGRQRGSDTQYF. The CDR3 DNA follows: TGTGCCAGCAGCGGTCGACAGAGGGGGTCAGATACGCAGTATTTT.

There are a few counts of this clonotype. V usage is TRBV21-1 and J usage is TRBJ1-6; no check of the table's D call, TRBD1, against the DNA was made. TRBV21-1 is a pseudogene locus. There are 20 residues in the CDR3. The CDR3 nucleotides read TGTGCCAGCAGCACCACCCCCAATTGGGGACAGGGAAAATATAATTCACCCCTCCACTTT. Amino acid sequence: CASSTTPNWGQGKYNSPLHF.

Many counts were recorded for this clonotype. The gene calls are TRBV5-1 and TRBJ1-2; possible D gene TRBD1, 6 bases. Germline CDR1 reads SGHRS; CDR2 reads YFSETQ. Trimming cost V 3 bases and J 3 bases, with 12 bases left between them. CDR3 length: 14 amino acids. This CDR3 is CASSYSGEHYGYTF. For the CDR3, the DNA is TGCGCCAGCAGCTACTCAGGGGAGCACTATGGCTACACCTTC.

In its sample, this clonotype was seen many times. The chain employs TRBV20-1 and TRBJ2-7; 12 nucleotides agree with TRBD2. The trim removed 6 bases at V and 3 bases at J, leaving 3 bases unmatched. The CDR3 loop spans 13 amino acids. Germline CDR1 is DFQATT and CDR2 is SNEGSKA (reference sequence). Here the CDR3 reads CSAPLAGGYEQYF. The DNA for the CDR3 is TGCAGTGCGCCACTAGCGGGGGGCTACGAGCAGTACTTC.

This clonotype occurred many times. The chain joins TRBV19 to TRBJ2-7; TRBD2 is a possible D gene (6 bases). Germline CDR1 is LNHDA and CDR2 is SQIVND (reference sequence). The length of the CDR3 is 15 residues. V lost 4 bases and J lost 5, with 18 bases in between. CDR3 residues: CASSRRTMSLDEQYF. The CDR3 nucleotides are TGTGCCAGTAGTAGGAGGACTATGAGCCTCGACGAGCAGTACTTC.

This clonotype has just a few counts. A read error may produce the germline difference seen at one junction end. The chain recombines TRBV7-7 with TRBJ2-1; TRBD2 matches 10 bases. CDR3 length: 13 amino acids. Germline V CDR1 and CDR2: SSHAT, FNYEAQ (reference sequence). The CDR3 sequence: CASSGGAYNEQFF. The CDR3 nucleotides are TGTGCTAGCAGCGGGGGGGCGTACAATGAGCAGTTCTTC.

The genes are TRBV15 and TRBJ2-7; 9 bases fit TRBD1. There are 16 residues in the CDR3. Trimming removed 1 base from V and 7 bases from J; junction bases left unmatched: 11. The V gene's germline CDR1 is LNHNV and CDR2 YYDKDF (reference sequence). CDR3 in amino acids: CATSRGGTGTAGEQYF. CDR3 DNA sequence: TGTGCCACCAGCAGAGGGGGGACAGGGACCGCAGGGGAGCAGTACTTC.

This clonotype showed up just a few times. The chain carries TRBV7-9 and TRBJ2-2; a weak D match, TRBD1 (5 bases). The CDR3 covers 15 residues. From germline, CDR1 is SEHNR and CDR2 FQNEAQ (reference sequence). Trimming stripped 3 bases from V and 3 bases from J, with 11 bases between. The CDR3 DNA reads TGTGCCAGCAGCTTTACCCGGACATACACCGGGGAGCTGTTTTTT. As protein: CASSFTRTYTGELFF.

This clonotype was counted at least ten times. V gene TRBV20-1 combines with J gene TRBJ1-5, with D possibly matching TRBD1 (5 bases). This CDR3 contains 15 residues. V lost 1 base and J 0 bases, leaving 10 bases between the germline ends. Germline V gene data show CDR1 as DFQATT and CDR2 as SNEGSKA (reference sequence). The CDR3 coding sequence is TGCAGTGCTAGAGTTGGGGACTATAGCAATCAGCCCCAGCATTTT. The encoded protein is CSARVGDYSNQPQHF.

The chain uses TRBV19 and TRBJ2-7; 9 bases are a match to TRBD1. Per germline, CDR1 LNHDA and CDR2 SQIVND (reference sequence). J lost 5 bases, V lost 9 bases, and 14 bases had no gene match. The CDR3 runs to 15 residues. CDR3 bases: TGTGCCAGCAGCCCGCCGGGACAGGGAACCCACGAGCAGTACTTC. Translating gives CASSPPGQGTHEQYF.

This chain links TRBV20-1 with TRBJ1-2; 7 bases map to TRBD1. The CDR3 loop spans 13 amino acids. The germline CDR1 and CDR2 sequences are DFQATT and SNEGSKA (reference sequence). V was pared by 4 bases and J by 10 bases, with 12 bases of the junction left unmatched. DNA for the CDR3: TGCAGTGCTAAAGACAGGGAAAAGTTTGACTACACCTTC. Translated, it gives CSAKDREKFDYTF.

V gene TRBV4-2 combines with J gene TRBJ1-6, with D perhaps TRBD1 (5 bases). There are 17 residues in the CDR3. The V end lost 8 bases, the J end lost 0 bases, and 17 bases lay between the germline ends. Germline V gives CDR1 LGHNA, CDR2 YNFKEQ. In DNA form, the CDR3 reads TGTGCCAGCTCTCCTCGGGGCGGCGACTCCTATAATTCACCCCTCCACTTT. Translating it yields CASSPRGGDSYNSPLHF.

This clonotype was found once. The gene calls are TRBV5-1 and TRBJ2-1, with 10 bases matching TRBD2. This CDR3 contains 15 residues. Germline CDR1 and CDR2: SGHRS and YFSETQ. V trimming: 5 bases; J trimming: 7 bases; junction bases outside the gene matches: 9. The CDR3 region is CASRRLGLASNEQFF. The CDR3 nucleotides are TGCGCCAGCAGAAGGTTGGGACTAGCGAGTAATGAGCAGTTCTTC.

This clonotype appeared many times. The gene calls are TRBV2 and TRBJ1-6; D is perhaps TRBD1 (6 bases). This CDR3 has 14 amino acids. V dropped 11 bases and J dropped 14 bases, with 25 bases sitting between them. Germline assignment: CDR1 SNHLY and CDR2 FYNNEI. For the CDR3, the DNA is TGTGCCGCCACGAACGGGGGCAGCGGGAGATCCCTCCACTTT. As protein: CAATNGGSGRSLHF.

The table lists this clonotype with a few counts. The chain joins TRBV11-1 to TRBJ1-6; 8 nucleotides match TRBD1. The CDR3 is 16 residues long. Germline V lookup: CDR1 SGHAT, CDR2 FQDESV (reference sequence). V lost 5 bases and J lost 6; bases outside the gene matches: 9. This chain's CDR3 is CASSLSGQGSNSPLHF. DNA of the CDR3: TGTGCCAGCAGCCTATCTGGACAGGGAAGTAATTCACCCCTCCACTTT.

This clonotype was seen ten or more times. This chain connects TRBV4-2 to TRBJ1-5; D possibly corresponds to TRBD1 (6 bases). The ends were cut back, 0 bases at V and 6 bases at J, with 6 bases in the middle. Germline V gene lookup returns CDR1 LGHNA and CDR2 YNFKEQ. The CDR3 spans 13 residues. The CDR3 DNA reads as TGTGCCAGCAGCCAAGACAGGGGTCAGCCCCAGCATTTT. It yields the protein CASSQDRGQPQHF.

This clonotype was seen ten or more times. This rearrangement joins TRBV6-1 to TRBJ1-6; 11 bases are shared with TRBD1. The CDR3 is 14 amino acids. CDR1 and CDR2 (germline): MNHNS, SASEGT. J lost 9 bases, V lost 6 bases, and 4 bases had no gene match. The CDR3 loop reads CASSPGQGVSPLHF. CDR3 in DNA: TGTGCCAGCAGCCCGGGACAGGGGGTTTCACCCCTCCACTTT.

The genes are TRBV5-1 and TRBJ2-2; 8 bases are a match to TRBD1. Germline assignment: CDR1 SGHRS and CDR2 YFSETQ. The trim removed 4 bases at V and 4 bases at J, leaving 12 bases unmatched. The CDR3 has 17 residues. The CDR3: CASSVGQGLGATGELFF. CDR3 bases: TGCGCCAGCAGCGTAGGACAGGGTCTGGGGGCCACCGGGGAGCTGTTTTTT.

On this clonotype: One junction end does not reproduce the germline sequence, and a read error may be involved. The chain has TRBV30 and TRBJ2-7; D might be TRBD1 (6 bases). From germline, CDR1 is GTSNPN and CDR2 SVGIG (reference sequence). The CDR3 loop spans 16 amino acids. This CDR3 is CAWSSLRGYSSHEQYF. Here the CDR3 DNA reads TGTGCCTGGAGTTCTTTAAGGGGGTATTCCTCCCACGAGCAGTACTTC.

V usage is TRBV30 and J usage is TRBJ1-6; 8 nucleotides agree with TRBD1. The CDR3 sequence is 18 residues long. V lost 7 bases to trimming and J lost 0 bases; unmatched junction nucleotides: 14. In germline, CDR1 is GTSNPN, CDR2 SVGIG (reference sequence). CDR3 in amino acids: CASKNKTGASSYNSPLHF. The CDR3 nucleotides are TGTGCCTCAAAAAACAAGACAGGGGCGAGCTCCTATAATTCACCCCTCCACTTT.

This clonotype was observed a handful of times. The V gene is TRBV5-1, the J gene TRBJ2-1; 10 bases are a match to TRBD1. Germline V lookup: CDR1 SGHRS, CDR2 YFSETQ. This CDR3 region has 17 residues. The V gene end was trimmed by 3 bases and the J gene end by 3 bases; junction bases not matched to a gene: 9. This chain's CDR3 is CASSSSMTGGVYNEQFF. In DNA, the CDR3 is TGCGCCAGCAGCTCTAGTATGACAGGGGGCGTCTACAATGAGCAGTTCTTC.

A single count supports this clonotype. The chain employs TRBV20-1 and TRBJ1-2; 10 nucleotides agree with TRBD1. J lost 5 bases, V lost 0 bases, and 6 bases had no gene match. There are 15 residues in the CDR3. CDR1 and CDR2 (germline): DFQATT, SNEGSKA (reference sequence). As DNA, the CDR3 is TGCAGTGCTAGAGATAGGACAGGGGGAGAGTATGGCTACACCTTC. Protein product: CSARDRTGGEYGYTF.

This clonotype was counted ten times or more. The chain employs TRBV6-1 and TRBJ2-7, with unresolved D. Germline V gene data show CDR1 as MNHNS and CDR2 as SASEGT. CDR3 size: 14 residues. V lost 1 base and J lost 4, with 11 bases in between. The CDR3 DNA reads as TGTGCCAGCAGTGAAGGGGCAGGAGCTTACGAGCAGTACTTC. Residues: CASSEGAGAYEQYF.